This TCR beta chain was captured by sequencing in a study of blood T cell repertoires in COVID-19. Background on the study: T cells, B-cell-depleted T cells, or PBMCs supplied cDNA or gDNA.

Measured with immunoSEQ multiplex PCR; TCRdb has only the in-frame clones, and not every one. The sample lists 250,000 to 350,000 clones, roughly 80% seen once, with approximately 1.5% in the top ten. Germline V gene sequence: CDR1 SGHVS, CDR2 FQNEAQ. The CDR3 has 16 residues. The V and J ends lost 3 bases and 5 bases, in that order; junction bases with no gene match: 7. The receptor was isolated from a human donor with COVID-19, enrolled during active disease. The donor label of this sample is uncertain. Sequencing used peripheral blood. V and J are TRBV7-8 and TRBJ2-1; TRBD2 aligns across 10 bases. CDR3 in DNA: TGTGCCAGCAGCTTTTCCGGGACTAGCGACCACAATGAGCAGTTCTTC. Translated, it gives CASSFSGTSDHNEQFF.